The 29 T cell receptor beta chains given below trace back to one sample, sequenced in a study of T cell clusters in autoimmune cytopenias. Each sample's input was 200 to 250 ng genomic DNA, roughly 40,000 genome equivalents. TRB rearrangements were amplified by touch-down multiplex PCR with mixed TRB-A/B primers. Each CDR3 protein gets one entry in TCRdb, which reprocessed the multiplex PCR reads and gives no DNA. This repertoire comprises approximately 6,600 distinct CDR3 sequences; its ten largest clones make up 4.9%. The sequenced sample was peripheral blood. All receptors derive from a human donor with an autoimmune cytopenia or autoimmune hepatitis (not recorded which).

The rearrangement uses TRBV7-9 and TRBJ1-5; no DNA is available, so the TRBD1 call from TCRdb remains unchecked. Looked up from germline, CDR1 is SEHNR and CDR2 is FQNEAQ (reference sequence). The CDR3 sequence is 16 residues long. The chain's CDR3 is CASSAPGNRGNQPQHF. Full variable domain (remainder filled in from reference TRBV7-9 and TRBJ1-5): DTGVSQNPRHKITKRGQNVTFRCDPISEHNRLYWYRQTLGQGPEFLTYFQNEAQLEKSRLLSDRFSAERPKGSFSTLEIQRTEQGDSAMYLCASSAPGNRGNQPQHFGDGTRLSIL.

This clonotype is medium-sized (0.01 to 0.1%) by frequency. The gene calls are TRBV12-3 or TRBV12-4 and TRBJ2-5. This CDR3 comprises 11 residues. Here the CDR3 reads CASSLDGTQYF.

V and J are TRBV5-1 and TRBJ2-1. Germline lookup yields CDR1 SGHRS and CDR2 YFSETQ. This CDR3 has 11 residues. CDR3 amino acids: CASKLGAEQFF. The variable domain in full, with the rest retrieved from reference TRBV5-1 and TRBJ2-1, is KAGVTQTPRYLIKTRGQQVTLSCSPISGHRSVSWYQQTPGQGLQFLFEYFSETQRNKGNFPGRFSGRQFSNSRSEMNVSTLELGDSALYLCASKLGAEQFFGPGTRLTVL.

This clonotype is identified as medium-sized from frequency. The rearrangement joins TRBV10-3 to TRBJ2-3; checking the TCRdb D call of TRBD2 is not possible without DNA. Germline CDR1 is ENHRY and CDR2 is SYGVKD. The CDR3 has 17 residues. CDR3 in amino acids: CAISESSLAAGDHTQYF.

V and J are TRBV11-2 and TRBJ2-7; absent DNA, TCRdb's TRBD1 call cannot be checked. This CDR3 has 13 amino acids. Germline-derived CDR1 and CDR2 are SGHAT and FQNNGV. The CDR3 protein is CASSLGATYEQYF.

This sequence joins TRBV7-7 and TRBJ2-5; the TCRdb call, TRBD1, lacks DNA for checking. The length of the CDR3 is 13 residues. CDR1 and CDR2 (germline): SSHAT, FNYEAQ (reference sequence). The CDR3 sequence is CASSLSYRETQYF.

Considering frequency, this clonotype is medium-sized (0.01 to 0.1%). The genes are TRBV12-3 or TRBV12-4 and TRBJ2-3; TCRdb picks TRBD1, but there is no DNA to check that call. The CDR3 has 14 residues. This chain's CDR3 is CASSLGGHTDTQYF.

The J gene is TRBJ2-2, the V gene TRBV20-1. The V gene's germline CDR1 is DFQATT and CDR2 SNEGSKA (reference sequence). This CDR3 region has 13 residues. This chain's CDR3 is CSARVRGTGELFF.

This clonotype is called medium-sized based on its frequency. V and J are TRBV19 and TRBJ2-7; the D gene TCRdb calls, TRBD1, cannot be checked with no DNA. The CDR3 extends over 13 amino acids. CDR1 is LNHDA, CDR2 SQIVND, per germline (reference sequence). CDR3 sequence reads: CASIQGAGGEQYF.

The CDR3 here is CASSKPGTEIYEQYF. The V gene is TRBV12-3 or TRBV12-4, the J gene TRBJ2-7; as DNA is missing, the TRBD1 call by TCRdb cannot be tested. The CDR3 covers 15 residues.

This clonotype ranks as medium-sized (0.01 to 0.1%) in terms of frequency. The V call is TRBV6-4, the J call TRBJ2-1; TCRdb indicates TRBD1, and absent DNA this call remains unverified. The CDR3 has 15 amino acids. Per the germline V gene, CDR1 is MRHNA and CDR2 is SNTAGT. The CDR3 loop reads CASSDGGTEYNEQFF.

This clonotype counts as medium-sized (0.01 to 0.1%) by frequency. The CDR3 loop is CASSLTGQFTDTQYF. This chain connects TRBV28 to TRBJ2-3; TCRdb proposes TRBD1, but this gene call is untestable without DNA. CDR1 MDHEN and CDR2 SYDVKM come from the germline V gene. This CDR3 has 15 amino acids. Full variable domain (rest looked up from reference TRBV28 and TRBJ2-3): DVKVTQSSRYLVKRTGEKVFLECVQDMDHENMFWYRQDPGLGLRLIYFSYDVKMKEKGDIPEGYSVSREKKERFSLILESASTNQTSMYLCASSLTGQFTDTQYFGPGTRLTVL.

This clonotype is labeled medium-sized based on frequency. The CDR3 sequence: CAWSVRRTDTQYF. The chain is built from TRBV30 and TRBJ2-3. This CDR3 has 13 residues. The V gene's germline CDR1 is GTSNPN and CDR2 SVGIG (reference sequence).

V is TRBV12-3 or TRBV12-4 and J is TRBJ2-2; TCRdb calls TRBD2, which cannot be checked without DNA. This CDR3 is 14 amino acids long. The CDR3 sequence is CASSFGPSAGELFF.

Judged by frequency, this clonotype is medium-sized (0.01 to 0.1%). The V and J genes are TRBV19 and TRBJ1-4. CDR1 and CDR2 from the germline V gene are LNHDA and SQIVND (reference sequence). This CDR3 is 13 amino acids long. The CDR3 loop is CASTATTNEKLFF.

The chain joins TRBV6-2 or TRBV6-3 to TRBJ1-5. CDR3 length equals 14 residues. Germline V gene data show CDR1 as MNHEY and CDR2 as SVGEGT. CDR3 in amino acids: CASSYGRLNQPQHF.

This sequence joins TRBV7-2 and TRBJ2-7. The length of the CDR3 is 12 residues. Germline-derived CDR1 and CDR2 are SGHTA and FQGNSA. The CDR3 region is CASSSGIREQYF.

Judged by frequency, this clonotype is medium-sized. The chain joins TRBV6-8 to TRBJ1-1. The CDR3 sequence is 13 residues long. Germline lookup yields CDR1 MNHGY and CDR2 SAAAGT. CDR3 sequence reads: CAGNGRMNTEAFF.

This clonotype is labeled medium-sized based on frequency. The chain joins TRBV11-1 to TRBJ2-7; as DNA is missing, the TRBD2 call by TCRdb cannot be tested. This CDR3 is 15 amino acids long. The germline CDR1 and CDR2 sequences are SGHAT and FQDESV (reference sequence). The CDR3 protein is CASSARTGIVREQYF.

This clonotype is called medium-sized based on its frequency. The chain has TRBV30 and TRBJ2-5; TCRdb outputs TRBD1, but without DNA this stays unchecked. The V gene's germline CDR1 is GTSNPN and CDR2 SVGIG (reference sequence). The CDR3 covers 14 residues. CDR3 sequence: CAWSSDRIQETQYF. Drawing the rest from reference TRBV30 and TRBJ2-5, the complete variable domain is SQTIHQWPATLVQPVGSPLSLECTVEGTSNPNLYWYRQAAGRGLQLLFYSVGIGQISSEVPQNLSASRPQDRQFILSSKKLLLSDSGFYLCAWSSDRIQETQYFGPGTRLLVL.

Judged by frequency, this clonotype is medium-sized. J is TRBJ2-3 and V is TRBV5-4. Germline V CDR1 and CDR2: SGHNT, YYREEE (reference sequence). The CDR3 has 16 amino acids. The CDR3 is CASSLSYRQSTDTQYF.

V usage is TRBV20-1 and J usage is TRBJ2-3. The CDR3 is made up of 12 amino acids. Germline V CDR1 and CDR2: DFQATT, SNEGSKA (reference sequence). This CDR3 reads CSAPIGADTQYF.

The CDR3 loop is CASRGLTGTGEWYGYTF. This chain links TRBV27 with TRBJ1-2; TCRdb reports TRBD1, a call that lacks DNA to check it against. The CDR3 consists of 17 residues. The V gene's germline CDR1 is MNHEY and CDR2 SMNVEV (reference sequence).

The chain employs TRBV10-3 and TRBJ2-7; TCRdb reports TRBD2, a call that lacks DNA to check it against. This CDR3 spans 18 amino acids. The germline V gene has CDR1 ENHRY and CDR2 SYGVKD. The CDR3 region is CAISESGLAGGLSYEQYF.

This sequence joins TRBV13 and TRBJ2-7. Germline lookup yields CDR1 PRHDT and CDR2 FYEKMQ (reference sequence). The CDR3 spans 13 residues. CDR3 in amino acids: CASSATSSYEQYF.

This clonotype registers medium-sized (0.01 to 0.1%) by frequency. This chain uses TRBV18 with TRBJ1-1. The CDR3 runs 12 residues. Germline V gene data show CDR1 as KGHSH and CDR2 as LQKENI. CDR3 region: CASSPGEGEAFF.

V usage is TRBV4-2 and J usage is TRBJ2-5; TCRdb names TRBD2, which stays unverified in the absence of DNA. The CDR3 has 13 residues. The germline V gene has CDR1 LGHNA and CDR2 YNFKEQ. CDR3 protein: CASSQGRMETQYF.

This chain connects TRBV4-2 to TRBJ1-1; the TRBD1 assignment by TCRdb is unverifiable without DNA. This CDR3 is 15 amino acids long. Germline assignment: CDR1 LGHNA and CDR2 YNFKEQ. CDR3 sequence reads: CASSQDQGESTEAFF.

This CDR3 reads CASSLPTGNNSPLHF. This rearrangement joins TRBV5-1 to TRBJ1-6; TCRdb selects TRBD1, and the lack of DNA leaves this call unchecked. CDR3 length: 15 residues. The germline V gene has CDR1 SGHRS and CDR2 YFSETQ.